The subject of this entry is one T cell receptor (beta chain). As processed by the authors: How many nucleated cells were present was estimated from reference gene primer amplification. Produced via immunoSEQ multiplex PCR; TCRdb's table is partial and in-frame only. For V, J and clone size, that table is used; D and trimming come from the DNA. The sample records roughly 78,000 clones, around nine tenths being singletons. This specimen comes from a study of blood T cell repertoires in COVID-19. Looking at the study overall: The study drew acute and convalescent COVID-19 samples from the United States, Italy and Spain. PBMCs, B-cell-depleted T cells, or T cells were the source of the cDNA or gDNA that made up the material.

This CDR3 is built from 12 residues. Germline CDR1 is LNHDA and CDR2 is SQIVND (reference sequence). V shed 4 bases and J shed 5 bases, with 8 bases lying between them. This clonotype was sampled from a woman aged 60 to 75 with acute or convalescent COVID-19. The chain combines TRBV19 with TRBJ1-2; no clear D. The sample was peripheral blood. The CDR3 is CASSKSEYGYTF. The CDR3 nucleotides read TGTGCCAGTAGTAAGTCGGAGTATGGCTACACCTTC.